A single sample gave rise to the 26 T cell receptor beta chains below, sequenced in a study of T cell clonotyping in hematopoietic cell transplantation. TCRdb's table, derived via immunoSEQ multiplex PCR, lists solely in-frame clones and lacks some. The sample contains some 5,000 clones, roughly 87% of which appear only once. Material: peripheral blood mononuclear cells. The receptors shown here come from a man aged 35 to 55 in good health. Some clones in this sample may be carry-over from other donors' samples.

The J gene is TRBJ2-3, the V gene TRBV11-2; D is uncertain. The germline V gene has CDR1 SGHAT and CDR2 FQNNGV. The ends were cut back, 5 bases at V and 2 bases at J, with 14 bases in the middle. The CDR3 has 15 amino acids. CDR3 nucleotides: TGTGCCAGCAGCCTAAAGGCCCATTCCACAGATACGCAGTATTTT. It specifies CASSLKAHSTDTQYF.

The chain joins TRBV29-1 to TRBJ1-3; no clear D gene. The CDR3 loop spans 14 amino acids. V was cut by 4 bases and J by 2 bases, with 12 bases left in between. The germline V gene encodes CDR1 SQVTM and CDR2 ANQGSEA. The CDR3 sequence is CSVVVGRTGNTIYF. The CDR3 nucleotides read TGCAGCGTTGTAGTTGGTCGAACTGGAAACACCATATATTTT.

The chain uses TRBV7-9 and TRBJ2-3; TRBD2 might be the D (5 bases). CDR1 is SEHNR and CDR2 is FQNEAQ in the germline V gene (reference sequence). There are 15 residues in the CDR3. Trimming pared 3 bases from V and 0 bases from J, leaving 10 bases between. The CDR3 region has the DNA TGTGCCAGCAGCTTCAGCGGCCCTAGCACAGATACGCAGTATTTT. The encoded protein is CASSFSGPSTDTQYF.

This clone was counted only a few times. The CDR3 loop is CASSKTGTGDTEAFF. Written as DNA, the CDR3 is TGTGCCAGCAGCAAGACCGGGACAGGGGACACTGAAGCTTTCTTT. This chain uses TRBV9 with TRBJ1-1; 10 bases align to TRBD1. The junction had 6 bases not matched to a gene; V was cut back by 4 bases and J by 3 bases. This CDR3 spans 15 amino acids. CDR1 and CDR2 from the germline V gene are SGDLS and YYNGEE.

The chain is built from TRBV4-2 and TRBJ2-1; 7 bases line up with TRBD2. In germline, CDR1 is LGHNA, CDR2 YNFKEQ. The CDR3 is 17 amino acids. The ends lost 1 base at V and 0 bases at J; junction bases unmatched: 6. For the CDR3, the DNA is TGTGCCAGCAGCCAAGTGACTAGCAGCAGCTCCTACAATGAGCAGTTCTTC. Its protein is CASSQVTSSSSYNEQFF.

This sequence joins TRBV4-1 and TRBJ2-7; maybe TRBD1 (6 bases). This CDR3 is 14 amino acids long. Per the germline V gene, CDR1 is MGHRA and CDR2 is YSYEKL. V was clipped by 4 bases and J by 3 bases, with 13 bases between them. CDR3 loop: CASSPRDNFYEQYF. The CDR3 nucleotides are TGCGCCAGCAGCCCGAGGGACAATTTCTACGAGCAGTACTTC.

This chain connects TRBV4-3 to TRBJ1-2; D is unclear. This CDR3 comprises 15 residues. Germline lookup yields CDR1 LGHNA and CDR2 YSLEER. The V end lost 1 base, the J end lost 8 bases, and 17 bases lay between the germline ends. CDR3 DNA: TGCGCCAGCAGCCAAGGGGGTGGAACCGGCGTCGGCTACACCTTC. It translates to CASSQGGGTGVGYTF.

The rearrangement joins TRBV7-6 to TRBJ1-3; D gene unclear. CDR3 length equals 15 residues. Trimming cost V 5 bases and J 0 bases, with 11 bases left between them. The germline gives CDR1 SGHVS, CDR2 FNYEAQ. The CDR3: CASSLQDSSGNTIYF. CDR3 DNA sequence: TGTGCCAGCAGCCTGCAGGATAGCTCTGGAAACACCATATATTTT. Drawing the rest from reference TRBV7-6 and TRBJ1-3, the complete variable domain is GAGVSQSPRYKVTKRGQDVALRCDPISGHVSLYWYRQALGQGPEFLTYFNYEAQQDKSGLPNDRFSAERPEGSISTLTIQRTEQRDSAMYRCASSLQDSSGNTIYFGEGSWLTVV.

The rearrangement uses TRBV5-1 and TRBJ2-7; 7 bases agree with TRBD1. From germline, CDR1 is SGHRS and CDR2 YFSETQ. The CDR3 spans 13 residues. The V segment lost 4 bases and the J segment 2 bases; nucleotides outside the gene matches: 3. The CDR3 DNA reads TGCGCCAGCAGCCCCGGGACAGCCTACGAGCAGTACTTC. It specifies CASSPGTAYEQYF.

This clone was picked up one time. This rearrangement joins TRBV13 to TRBJ2-7; the D gene is possibly TRBD2 (6 bases). From germline, CDR1 is PRHDT and CDR2 FYEKMQ (reference sequence). CDR3 length equals 14 residues. V was trimmed by 5 bases and J by 4 bases, leaving 15 bases between them. This chain's CDR3 is CASSKGLGGYEQYF. The CDR3 DNA reads TGTGCCAGCAGCAAGGGACTTGGGGGATACGAGCAGTACTTC.

The CDR3 loop is CASSSREGGEKLFF. The CDR3 nucleotides read TGTGCCAGCAGCTCGAGGGAGGGAGGTGAAAAACTGTTTTTT. The chain has TRBV11-2 and TRBJ1-4; D is unclear. The CDR3 runs to 14 residues. CDR1 and CDR2 (germline): SGHAT, FQNNGV. V dropped 4 bases and J dropped 7 bases, with 13 bases sitting between them.

The chain couples TRBV5-8 to TRBJ2-5, with D possibly being TRBD2 (6 bases). This CDR3 has 10 amino acids. The V gene lost 10 bases and the J gene lost 5 bases, with 9 bases spanning the gap. The V gene's germline CDR1 is SGHTS and CDR2 YDEGEE. As DNA, the CDR3 is TGTGCCGAACGGGGGGAGACCCAGTACTTC. Residues: CAERGETQYF.

This rearrangement joins TRBV5-4 to TRBJ2-1; D remains ambiguous. Germline CDR1 SGHNT, CDR2 YYREEE (reference sequence). Between the trimmed V and J ends, which lost 1 base and 0 bases, there was a span of 14 bases. The CDR3 is 17 residues long. The CDR3 nucleotides are TGTGCCAGCAGCTTGTGGCAAGACCGAATCTCCTACAATGAGCAGTTCTTC. Translated: CASSLWQDRISYNEQFF.

The genes are TRBV5-1 and TRBJ2-3; 9 nucleotides align to TRBD2. The junction had 5 bases not matched to a gene; V was cut back by 0 bases and J by 3 bases. CDR3 length: 16 residues. Germline loops: CDR1 SGHRS, CDR2 YFSETQ. DNA for the CDR3: TGCGCCAGCAGCTTGGGGGCTAGCGGGATGACAGATACGCAGTATTTT. Translated: CASSLGASGMTDTQYF.

The chain couples TRBV5-1 to TRBJ2-5; D call uncertain. The germline V and J ends were trimmed by 4 bases and 1 base, with 8 bases remaining between them. The CDR3 extends over 13 amino acids. Germline V CDR1 and CDR2: SGHRS, YFSETQ. CDR3 loop: CASSNSPQETQYF. The CDR3 DNA follows: TGCGCCAGCAGCAATTCCCCCCAAGAGACCCAGTACTTC. The variable domain in full, completed from reference TRBV5-1 and TRBJ2-5, reads KAGVTQTPRYLIKTRGQQVTLSCSPISGHRSVSWYQQTPGQGLQFLFEYFSETQRNKGNFPGRFSGRQFSNSRSEMNVSTLELGDSALYLCASSNSPQETQYFGPGTRLLVL.

The chain recombines TRBV19 with TRBJ2-5; D gene uncertain. V was shortened by 5 bases and J by 4 bases, with 11 bases between the two germline ends. The V gene's germline CDR1 is LNHDA and CDR2 SQIVND (reference sequence). The CDR3 extends over 13 amino acids. As DNA, the CDR3 is TGTGCCAGTAGTTTTGGGTTGGCAGAGACCCAGTACTTC. This sequence encodes CASSFGLAETQYF.

The chain combines TRBV19 with TRBJ2-6, with 7 bases fitting TRBD1. This CDR3 spans 13 amino acids. The J segment lost 8 bases and the V segment lost 6 bases, leaving 4 bases of the junction unmatched. CDR1 and CDR2 (germline): LNHDA, SQIVND (reference sequence). The CDR3 spells CASSPTGTNVLTF. The CDR3 bases are TGTGCCAGTAGCCCGACAGGGACCAACGTCCTGACTTTC.

The chain employs TRBV19 and TRBJ2-7; D ambiguous. With 0 bases removed from V and 2 bases from J, the gap between germline ends came to 11 bases. CDR1 and CDR2 from the germline V gene are LNHDA and SQIVND (reference sequence). The CDR3 is made up of 15 amino acids. The CDR3 bases are TGTGCCAGTAGTATAGATGCGACGGAGACCTACGAGCAGTACTTC. Translation: CASSIDATETYEQYF.

The V gene is TRBV5-6, the J gene TRBJ1-2; D call uncertain. Trimming removed 1 base at V and 5 bases at J, with 9 bases between. The CDR3 runs to 13 residues. Per the germline V gene, CDR1 is SGHDT and CDR2 is YYEEEE. DNA of the CDR3: TGTGCCAGCAGCTTGAGTGTCGGTTATGGCTACACCTTC. This codes for CASSLSVGYGYTF.

The J gene is TRBJ2-3, the V gene TRBV4-3; 12 nucleotides match TRBD1. The CDR3 runs to 18 residues. Germline V gene lookup returns CDR1 LGHNA and CDR2 YSLEER. The J segment lost 4 bases and the V segment lost 1 base, leaving 9 bases of the junction unmatched. The CDR3, as DNA: TGCGCCAGCAGCCAAGTGACCTTGGGGACAGGGGGCCCAGATACGCAGTATTTT. Translation gives CASSQVTLGTGGPDTQYF.

The rearrangement links TRBV10-3 to TRBJ2-3, with a tentative D call TRBD1 (5 bases). Germline lookup yields CDR1 ENHRY and CDR2 SYGVKD. The CDR3 covers 17 residues. With 0 bases removed from V and 6 bases from J, the gap between germline ends came to 19 bases. The CDR3 is CAISESENRTFLDTQYF. The CDR3 nucleotides are TGTGCCATCAGTGAGTCTGAGAACAGGACCTTCCTGGATACGCAGTATTTT.

The V call is TRBV9, the J call TRBJ1-2; D ambiguous. Germline V gene data show CDR1 as SGDLS and CDR2 as YYNGEE. The V gene lost 0 bases and the J gene lost 4 bases, with 10 bases spanning the gap. The CDR3 consists of 14 residues. CDR3 region: CASSVGRGIYGYTF. The CDR3 DNA reads as TGTGCCAGCAGCGTAGGTCGGGGTATCTATGGCTACACCTTC.

The V and J genes are TRBV6-5 and TRBJ2-3; 7 bases agree with TRBD2. The CDR3 runs to 14 residues. J lost 2 bases, V lost 7 bases, and 6 bases had no gene match. The germline V gene encodes CDR1 MNHEY and CDR2 SVGAGI. This CDR3 is CASTPAGLTDTQYF. CDR3 in DNA: TGTGCCAGCACCCCAGCGGGGCTCACAGATACGCAGTATTTT.

The chain recombines TRBV11-2 with TRBJ2-1, with TRBD2 matching 11 bases. CDR3 size: 15 residues. The germline gives CDR1 SGHAT, CDR2 FQNNGV. Germline trimming cut 6 bases from V and 6 bases from J; bases unmatched to any gene: 7. The CDR3 sequence is CASRRSGGARNEQFF. The CDR3, as DNA: TGTGCCAGCAGACGTAGCGGGGGGGCCCGCAATGAGCAGTTCTTC.

This chain joins TRBV5-1 and TRBJ2-1, with no clear D. The CDR3 totals 13 residues. Germline V gene lookup returns CDR1 SGHRS and CDR2 YFSETQ. V shed 4 bases and J shed 6 bases, with 11 bases lying between them. The CDR3 DNA is TGCGCCAGCAGCGGTACAGTGACCAATGAGCAGTTCTTC. This gives the protein CASSGTVTNEQFF.

The V and J genes are TRBV6-1 and TRBJ1-2, with a tentative D call TRBD1 (5 bases). The ends were cut back, 5 bases at V and 3 bases at J, with 10 bases in the middle. The CDR3 extends over 13 amino acids. The germline CDR1 and CDR2 sequences are MNHNS and SASEGT. The CDR3 loop reads CASSPGTDYGYTF. The CDR3 bases are TGTGCCAGCAGTCCTGGGACGGACTATGGCTACACCTTC.